This T cell receptor (beta chain) was sequenced during a study of cytomegalovirus exposure and HLA in healthy donors. General study findings and limits: High specificity and sensitivity for cytomegalovirus status were reported for the classifier.

CDR1 is SGDLS and CDR2 is YYNGEE in the germline V gene. V dropped 0 bases and J dropped 5; count of bases not matched to a gene: 11. This CDR3 comprises 17 residues. It was the approximately 130-subject validation cohort, separate from the roughly 700-subject first cohort, to which the donors belonged. Points on this clone: Its antigen is unknown.

Using immunoSEQ multiplex PCR, the repertoire was profiled, and TCRdb retains in-frame clones only, with some absent. This sample carries roughly 270,000 clones, 70% to 90% of them seen once, and the ten largest clones take around 0.9%. The chain uses TRBV9 and TRBJ2-5; 9 bases line up with TRBD2. Sequencing used PBMCs. This clonotype was sampled from a woman between 18 and 30 years old in good health and CMV-seronegative. The CDR3 sequence is CASSVGPLREGGETQYF. For the CDR3, the DNA is TGTGCCAGCAGCGTAGGGCCCTTGCGGGAGGGAGGTGAGACCCAGTACTTC.